This TCR beta chain originates from a study of CD8+ T cells in alopecia areata. Study-level background: Tofacitinib administration to treated patients was oral, at 5 to 10 mg twice daily. Severity scoring for treated patients was based on the percentage of affected scalp area. Notes on the study in general: In scalp, tofacitinib significantly decreased clonality and expanded CD8+ clones among the top 100.

Sequencing used cDNA as its template, made by extracting RNA and reverse transcribing it. The table came from immunoSEQ multiplex PCR; TCRdb's copy has only in-frame clones and leaves some out. Among 150,000 to 200,000 clones listed, more than 55% were seen once. This sample's treatment: oral pan-JAK inhibitor, 5-10 mg twice daily. The sorting of PBMCs gave CD4+ and CD8+ T cells. Regarding this clone: The antigen remains undetermined.

Germline V gene lookup returns CDR1 SQVTM and CDR2 ANQGSEA. The CDR3 loop spans 14 amino acids. The ends lost 7 bases at V and 0 bases at J; junction bases unmatched: 6. Sequenced here: CD4+ T cells sorted from blood, sampled at approximately week 50, from a patient treated with tofacitinib. This chain joins TRBV29-1 and TRBJ1-1, with 9 bases identical to TRBD1. The source is a human donor with alopecia areata. This CDR3 reads CSAPGQGMNTEAFF. CDR3 coding DNA: TGCAGCGCCCCGGGACAGGGAATGAACACTGAAGCTTTCTTT.